This T cell receptor (beta chain) is from a study of kidney transplant recipient with SARS-CoV-2 infection. The V and J ends lost 6 bases and 4 bases, in that order; junction bases with no gene match: 6. This CDR3 contains 14 residues. Germline V gene data show CDR1 as MNHNY and CDR2 as SVGAGI (reference sequence). TCRdb itself ran the reads through MiXCR, one entry per CDR3 protein. This sample yields approximately 240,000 distinct CDR3 sequences, of which less than 35% are seen a single time; about 7% belongs to the top ten. This clonotype has ten or more counts. The sequencing here drew on a blood sample, taken at baseline and on roughly day 120 from a kidney transplant recipient. The rearrangement joins TRBV6-6 to TRBJ2-7; 10 bases are shared with TRBD2. The TCR comes from a male patient younger than 45 who had COVID-19 and was a kidney transplant recipient. The T cells may partly be graft donor cells. CDR3 DNA sequence: TGTGCCAGCAGCCCCCTAGCGGGAGTTTACGAGCAGTACTTC. It translates to CASSPLAGVYEQYF.